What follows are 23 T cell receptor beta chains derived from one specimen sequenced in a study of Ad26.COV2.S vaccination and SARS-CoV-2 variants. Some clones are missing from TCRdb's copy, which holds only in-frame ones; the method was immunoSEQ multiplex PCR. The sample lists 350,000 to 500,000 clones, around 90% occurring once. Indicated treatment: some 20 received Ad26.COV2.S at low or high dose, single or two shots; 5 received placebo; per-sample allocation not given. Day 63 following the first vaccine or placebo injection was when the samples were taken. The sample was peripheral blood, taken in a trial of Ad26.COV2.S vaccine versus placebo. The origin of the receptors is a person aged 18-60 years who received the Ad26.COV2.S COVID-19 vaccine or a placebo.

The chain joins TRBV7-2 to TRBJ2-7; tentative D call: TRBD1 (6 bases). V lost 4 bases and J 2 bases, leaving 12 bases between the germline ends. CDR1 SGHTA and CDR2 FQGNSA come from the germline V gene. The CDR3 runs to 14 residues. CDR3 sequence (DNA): TGTGCCAGCAGCTCCTTTACAGGGCCCTACGAGCAGTACTTC. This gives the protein CASSSFTGPYEQYF. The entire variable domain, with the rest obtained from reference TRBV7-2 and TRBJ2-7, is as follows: GAGVSQSPSNKVTEKGKDVELRCDPISGHTALYWYRQSLGQGLEFLIYFQGNSAPDKSGLPSDRFSAERTGGSVSTLTIQRTQQEDSAVYLCASSSFTGPYEQYFGPGTRLTVT.

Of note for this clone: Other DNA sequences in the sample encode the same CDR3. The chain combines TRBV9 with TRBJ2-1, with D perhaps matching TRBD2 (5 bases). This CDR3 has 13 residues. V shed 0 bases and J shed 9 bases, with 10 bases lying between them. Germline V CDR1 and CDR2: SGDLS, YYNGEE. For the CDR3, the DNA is TGTGCCAGCAGCGTAGCTGGAGGAGGTGAGCAGTTCTTC. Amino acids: CASSVAGGGEQFF.

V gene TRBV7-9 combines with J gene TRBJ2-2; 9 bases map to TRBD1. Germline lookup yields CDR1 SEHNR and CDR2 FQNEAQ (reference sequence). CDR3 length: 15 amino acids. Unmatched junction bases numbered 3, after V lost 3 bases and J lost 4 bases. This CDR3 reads CASSFGTGITGELFF. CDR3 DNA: TGTGCCAGCAGCTTTGGGACAGGGATCACCGGGGAGCTGTTTTTT.

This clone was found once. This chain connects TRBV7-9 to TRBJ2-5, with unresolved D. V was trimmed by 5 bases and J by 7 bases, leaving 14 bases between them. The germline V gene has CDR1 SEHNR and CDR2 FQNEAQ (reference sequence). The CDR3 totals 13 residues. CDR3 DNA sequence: TGTGCCAGCAGCGTGGACCGCGCCCCGACCCAGTACTTC. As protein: CASSVDRAPTQYF.

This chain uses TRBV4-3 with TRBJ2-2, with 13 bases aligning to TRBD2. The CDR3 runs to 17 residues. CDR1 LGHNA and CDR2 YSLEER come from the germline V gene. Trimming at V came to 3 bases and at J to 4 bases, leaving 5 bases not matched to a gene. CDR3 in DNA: TGCGCCAGCAGCCAGTGGACTAGCGGGAGTGGCACCGGGGAGCTGTTTTTT. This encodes CASSQWTSGSGTGELFF.

CDR3: CASFSKGKDTEAFF. The CDR3 region has the DNA TGTGCCAGCTTCTCTAAGGGGAAGGACACTGAAGCTTTCTTT. This sequence joins TRBV6-5 and TRBJ1-1; tentative D call: TRBD1 (5 bases). The CDR3 has 14 amino acids. Germline V gene sequence: CDR1 MNHEY, CDR2 SVGAGI. The ends were cut back, 8 bases at V and 3 bases at J, with 16 bases in the middle.

Written as DNA, the CDR3 is TGTGCCAGCAGCTCCAACCGTGGAAACACCATATATTTT. Translated, it gives CASSSNRGNTIYF. The chain recombines TRBV7-6 with TRBJ1-3; D is ambiguous. This CDR3 is built from 13 residues. Trimming shortened V by 4 bases and J by 3 bases, and 7 bases separated the two germline ends. Germline V gives CDR1 SGHVS, CDR2 FNYEAQ. Looking up the rest from reference TRBV7-6 and TRBJ1-3 gives the full variable domain: GAGVSQSPRYKVTKRGQDVALRCDPISGHVSLYWYRQALGQGPEFLTYFNYEAQQDKSGLPNDRFSAERPEGSISTLTIQRTEQRDSAMYRCASSSNRGNTIYFGEGSWLTVV.

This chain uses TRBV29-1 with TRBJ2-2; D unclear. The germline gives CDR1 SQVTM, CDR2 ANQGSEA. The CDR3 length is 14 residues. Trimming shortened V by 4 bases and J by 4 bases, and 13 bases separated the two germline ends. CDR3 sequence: CSVGKGPGTGELFF. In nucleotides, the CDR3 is TGCAGCGTTGGAAAGGGCCCGGGCACCGGGGAGCTGTTTTTT.

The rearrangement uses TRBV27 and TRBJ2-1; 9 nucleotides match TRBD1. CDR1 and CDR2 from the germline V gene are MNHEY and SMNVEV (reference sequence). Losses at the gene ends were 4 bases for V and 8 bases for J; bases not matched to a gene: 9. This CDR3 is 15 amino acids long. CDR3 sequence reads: CASSWGQGLDDEQFF. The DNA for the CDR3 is TGTGCCAGCAGTTGGGGACAGGGCCTAGACGATGAGCAGTTCTTC.

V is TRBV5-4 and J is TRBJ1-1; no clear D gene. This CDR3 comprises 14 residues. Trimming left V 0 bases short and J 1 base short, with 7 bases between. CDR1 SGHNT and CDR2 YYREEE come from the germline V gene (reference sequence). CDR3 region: CASSLVGQNTEAFF. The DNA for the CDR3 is TGTGCCAGCAGCTTGGTCGGGCAGAACACTGAAGCTTTCTTT.

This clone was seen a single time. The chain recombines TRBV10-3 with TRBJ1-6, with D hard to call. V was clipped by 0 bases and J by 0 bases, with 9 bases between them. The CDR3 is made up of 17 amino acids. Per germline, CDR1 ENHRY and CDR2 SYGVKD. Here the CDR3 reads CAISESARSSYNSPLHF. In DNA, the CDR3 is TGTGCCATCAGTGAGTCGGCCAGGAGCTCCTATAATTCACCCCTCCACTTT.

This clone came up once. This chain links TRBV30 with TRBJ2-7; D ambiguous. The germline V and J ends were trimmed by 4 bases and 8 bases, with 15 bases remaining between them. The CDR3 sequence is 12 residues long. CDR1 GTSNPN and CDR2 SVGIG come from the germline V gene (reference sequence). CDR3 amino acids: CAWTWSDSKQYF. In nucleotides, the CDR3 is TGTGCCTGGACTTGGTCAGACTCAAAGCAGTACTTC.

The CDR3 coding sequence is TGTGCCAGCTCACCACCGAGGGACAATGAGCAGTTCTTC. Its translation is CASSPPRDNEQFF. The rearrangement joins TRBV18 to TRBJ2-1; a possible D gene is TRBD2 (5 bases). The CDR3 is made up of 13 amino acids. CDR1 and CDR2 (germline): KGHSH, LQKENI. V shed 0 bases and J shed 5 bases, with 5 bases lying between them.

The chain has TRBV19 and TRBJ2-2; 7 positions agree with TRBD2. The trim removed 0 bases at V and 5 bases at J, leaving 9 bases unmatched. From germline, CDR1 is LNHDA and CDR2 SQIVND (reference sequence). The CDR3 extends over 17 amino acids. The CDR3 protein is CASSIDPEGRETGELFF. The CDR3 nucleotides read TGTGCCAGTAGTATAGATCCAGAGGGGAGGGAGACCGGGGAGCTGTTTTTT.

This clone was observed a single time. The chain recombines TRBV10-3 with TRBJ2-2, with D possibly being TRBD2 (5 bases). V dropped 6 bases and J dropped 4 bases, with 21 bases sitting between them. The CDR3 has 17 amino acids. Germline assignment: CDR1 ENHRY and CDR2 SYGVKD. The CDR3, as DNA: TGTGCCATCAGCCAAGAGGGAGAAGTGTGGTTCACCGGGGAGCTGTTTTTT. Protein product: CAISQEGEVWFTGELFF.

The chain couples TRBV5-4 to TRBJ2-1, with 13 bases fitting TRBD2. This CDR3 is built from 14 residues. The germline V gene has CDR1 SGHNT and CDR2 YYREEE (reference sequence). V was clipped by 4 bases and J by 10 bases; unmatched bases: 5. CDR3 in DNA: TGTGCCAGCAGCCAAATGACTAGCGGGAGGGAGCAGTTCTTC. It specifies CASSQMTSGREQFF.

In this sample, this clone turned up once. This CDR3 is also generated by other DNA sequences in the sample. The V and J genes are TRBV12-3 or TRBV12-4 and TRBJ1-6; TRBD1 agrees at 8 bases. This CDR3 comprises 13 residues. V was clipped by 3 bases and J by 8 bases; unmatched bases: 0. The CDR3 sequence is CASSLTGDSPLHF. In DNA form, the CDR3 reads TGTGCCAGCAGTTTGACAGGGGATTCACCCCTCCACTTT.

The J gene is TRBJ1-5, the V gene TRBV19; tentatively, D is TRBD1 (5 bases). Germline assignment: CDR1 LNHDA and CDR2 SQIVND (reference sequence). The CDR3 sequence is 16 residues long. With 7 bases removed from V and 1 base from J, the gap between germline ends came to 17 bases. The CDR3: CASNLAGSGSNQPQHF. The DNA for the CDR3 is TGTGCCAGTAACCTGGCAGGGAGCGGGAGCAATCAGCCCCAGCATTTT.

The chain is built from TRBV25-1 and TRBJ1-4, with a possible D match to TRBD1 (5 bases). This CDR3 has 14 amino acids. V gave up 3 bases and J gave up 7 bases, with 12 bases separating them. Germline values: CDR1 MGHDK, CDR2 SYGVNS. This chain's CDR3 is CASSDMLGGEKLFF. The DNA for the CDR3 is TGTGCCAGCAGTGATATGTTGGGGGGTGAAAAACTGTTTTTT.

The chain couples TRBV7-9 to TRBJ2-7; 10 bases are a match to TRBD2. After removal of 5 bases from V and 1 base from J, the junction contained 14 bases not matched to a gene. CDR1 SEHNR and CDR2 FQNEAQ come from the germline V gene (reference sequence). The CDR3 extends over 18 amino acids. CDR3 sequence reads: CASSPWSGRAGVSYEQYF. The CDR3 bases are TGTGCCAGCAGCCCCTGGAGCGGGAGGGCCGGGGTTTCCTACGAGCAGTACTTC.

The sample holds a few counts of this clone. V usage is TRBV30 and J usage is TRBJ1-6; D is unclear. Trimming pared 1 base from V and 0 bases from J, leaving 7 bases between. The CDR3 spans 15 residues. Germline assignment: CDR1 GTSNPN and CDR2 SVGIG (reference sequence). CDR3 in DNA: TGTGCCTGGAGTGGTCGGGGCTCCTATAATTCACCCCTCCACTTT. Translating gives CAWSGRGSYNSPLHF.

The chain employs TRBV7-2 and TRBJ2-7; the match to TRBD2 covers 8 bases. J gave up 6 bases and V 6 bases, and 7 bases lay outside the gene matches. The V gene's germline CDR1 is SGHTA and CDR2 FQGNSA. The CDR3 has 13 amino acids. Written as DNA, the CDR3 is TGTGCCAGCAGATTGGGCGGGGGGCTCGAGCAGTACTTC. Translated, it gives CASRLGGGLEQYF.

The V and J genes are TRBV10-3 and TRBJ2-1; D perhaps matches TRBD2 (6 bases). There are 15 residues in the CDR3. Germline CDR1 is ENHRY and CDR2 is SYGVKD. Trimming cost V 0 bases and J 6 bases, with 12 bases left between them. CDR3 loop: CAISESLGTVNEQFF. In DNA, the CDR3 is TGTGCCATCAGTGAGTCACTAGGGACTGTCAATGAGCAGTTCTTC.